This T cell receptor (beta chain) was documented in a study of OX40 agonist ivuxolimab in advanced cancers. In the study overall: Patients were dosed intravenously with ivuxolimab at 0.01 to 10 mg/kg every 2 weeks. Partial responses, seen in three patients, involved one hepatocellular carcinoma and two cutaneous melanomas.

The table came from immunoSEQ multiplex PCR; TCRdb's copy has only in-frame clones and leaves some out. The table has fewer than 90,000 clones, approximately 83% seen once. Notes on this clone: Its matching antigen is unknown.

The V gene's germline CDR1 is MGHDK and CDR2 SYGVNS. Between the trimmed V and J ends, which lost 6 bases and 4 bases, there was a span of 18 bases. This CDR3 region has 15 residues. Overall study results and limits: Partial responders dosed at 0.1-3.0 mg/kg displayed clonal expansion ranking among the lowest. There was clonal expansion of CD4+ and CD8+ blood T cells by week 6 at 0.1 to 3.0 mg/kg.

The rearrangement joins TRBV25-1 to TRBJ1-2, with a weak D call TRBD1 (5 bases). This sequence was found in an adult with an advanced solid tumor such as melanoma, head and neck, liver or kidney cancer. Material: CD4+ or CD8+ T cells sorted from blood, obtained in a trial of the OX40 agonist ivuxolimab. CDR3 residues: CASSPLSAGFYGYTF. For the CDR3, the DNA is TGTGCCAGCAGCCCCCTATCGGCAGGGTTCTATGGCTACACCTTC.